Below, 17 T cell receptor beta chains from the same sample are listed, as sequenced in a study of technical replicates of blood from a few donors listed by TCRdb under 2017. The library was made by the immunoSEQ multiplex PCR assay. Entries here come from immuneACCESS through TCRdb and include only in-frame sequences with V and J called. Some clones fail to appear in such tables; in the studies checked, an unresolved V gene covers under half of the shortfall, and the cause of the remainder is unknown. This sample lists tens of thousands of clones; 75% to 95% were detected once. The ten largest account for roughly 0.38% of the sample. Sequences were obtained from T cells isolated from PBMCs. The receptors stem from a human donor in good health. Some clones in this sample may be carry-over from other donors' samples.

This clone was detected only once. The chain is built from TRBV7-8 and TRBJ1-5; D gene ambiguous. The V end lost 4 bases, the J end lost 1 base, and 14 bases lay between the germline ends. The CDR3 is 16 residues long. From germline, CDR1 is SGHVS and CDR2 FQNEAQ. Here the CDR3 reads CASSSLGAYSNQPQHF. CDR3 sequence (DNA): TGTGCCAGCAGCTCGCTAGGAGCATACAGCAATCAGCCCCAGCATTTT.

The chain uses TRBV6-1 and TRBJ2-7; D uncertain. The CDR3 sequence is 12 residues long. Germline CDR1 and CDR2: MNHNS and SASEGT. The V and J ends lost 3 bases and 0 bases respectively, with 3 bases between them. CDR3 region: CASSDLSYEQYF. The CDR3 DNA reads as TGTGCCAGCAGTGACCTCTCCTACGAGCAGTACTTC.

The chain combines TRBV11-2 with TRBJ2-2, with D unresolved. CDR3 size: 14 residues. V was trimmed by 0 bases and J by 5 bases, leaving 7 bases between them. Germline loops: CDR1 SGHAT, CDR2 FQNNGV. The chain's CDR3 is CASSLDLPTGELFF. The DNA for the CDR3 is TGTGCCAGCAGCTTAGATCTACCTACCGGGGAGCTGTTTTTT.

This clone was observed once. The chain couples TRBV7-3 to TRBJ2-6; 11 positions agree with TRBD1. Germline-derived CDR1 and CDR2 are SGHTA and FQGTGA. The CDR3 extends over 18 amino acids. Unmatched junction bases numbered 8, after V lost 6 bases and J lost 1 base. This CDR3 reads CASSPRDRGLSGANVLTF. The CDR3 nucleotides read TGTGCCAGCAGTCCAAGGGACAGGGGGTTGTCTGGGGCCAACGTCCTGACTTTC.

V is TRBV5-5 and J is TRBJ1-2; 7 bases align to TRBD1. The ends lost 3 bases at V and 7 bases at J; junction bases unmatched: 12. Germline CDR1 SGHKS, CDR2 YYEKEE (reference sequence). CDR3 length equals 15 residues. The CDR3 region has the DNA TGTGCCAGCAGCTCGTACCTCCGGGACAGAGCTGGCTACACCTTC. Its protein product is CASSSYLRDRAGYTF.

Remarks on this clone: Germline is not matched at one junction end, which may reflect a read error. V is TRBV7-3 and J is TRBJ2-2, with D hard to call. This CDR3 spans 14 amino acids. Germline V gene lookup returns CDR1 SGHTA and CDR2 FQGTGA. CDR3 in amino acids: CASSLTTGTGELFF. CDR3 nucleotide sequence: TGTGCCAGCAGCCTAACCACTGGCACCGGGGAGCTGTTTTTT.

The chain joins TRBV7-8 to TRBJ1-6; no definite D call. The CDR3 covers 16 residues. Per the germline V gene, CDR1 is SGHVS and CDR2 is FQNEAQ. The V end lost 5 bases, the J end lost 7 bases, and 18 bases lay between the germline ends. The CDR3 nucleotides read TGTGCCAGCAGCCGTGCCCCGGGAACGGGGAATTCACCCCTCCACTTT. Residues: CASSRAPGTGNSPLHF.

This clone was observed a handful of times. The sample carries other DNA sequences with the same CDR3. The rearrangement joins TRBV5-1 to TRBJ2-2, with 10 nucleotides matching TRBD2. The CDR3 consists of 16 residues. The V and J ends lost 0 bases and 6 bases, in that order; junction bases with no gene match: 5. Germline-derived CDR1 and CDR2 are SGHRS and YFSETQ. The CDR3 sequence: CASSLGAGGPAGELFF. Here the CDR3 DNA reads TGCGCCAGCAGCTTGGGAGCGGGGGGGCCGGCCGGGGAGCTGTTTTTT.

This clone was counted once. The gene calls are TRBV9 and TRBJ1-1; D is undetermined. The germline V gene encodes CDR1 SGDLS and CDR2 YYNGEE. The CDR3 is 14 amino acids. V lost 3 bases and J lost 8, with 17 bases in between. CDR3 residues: CASSGGLSPLEAFF. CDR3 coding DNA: TGTGCCAGCAGCGGTGGACTGTCCCCCCTCGAAGCTTTCTTT.

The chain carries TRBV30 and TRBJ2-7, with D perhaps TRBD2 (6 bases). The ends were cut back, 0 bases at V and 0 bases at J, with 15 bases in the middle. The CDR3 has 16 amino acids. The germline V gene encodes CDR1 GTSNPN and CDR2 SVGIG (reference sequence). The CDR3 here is CAWSVLAGSSSYEQYF. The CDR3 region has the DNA TGTGCCTGGAGTGTACTGGCGGGGTCAAGCTCCTACGAGCAGTACTTC.

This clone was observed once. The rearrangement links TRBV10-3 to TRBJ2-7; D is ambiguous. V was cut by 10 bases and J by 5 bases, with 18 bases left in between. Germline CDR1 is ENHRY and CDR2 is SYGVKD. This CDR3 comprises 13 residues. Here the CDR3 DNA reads TGTGCCACCACTCCACTAAACTTCCACGAGCAGTACTTC. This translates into CATTPLNFHEQYF.

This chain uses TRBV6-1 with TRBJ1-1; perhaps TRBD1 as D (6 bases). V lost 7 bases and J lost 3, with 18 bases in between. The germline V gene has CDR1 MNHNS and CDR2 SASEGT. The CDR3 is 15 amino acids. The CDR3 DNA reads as TGTGCCAGCACAGTGGGCAGGGGTCCACACACTGAAGCTTTCTTT. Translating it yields CASTVGRGPHTEAFF.

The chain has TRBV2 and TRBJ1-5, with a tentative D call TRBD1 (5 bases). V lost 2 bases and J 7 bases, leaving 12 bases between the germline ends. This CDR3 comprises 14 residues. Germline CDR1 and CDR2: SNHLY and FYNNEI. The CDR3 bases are TGTGCCAGCAGTGAATGGCGGGGGAACCAGCCCCAGCATTTT. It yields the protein CASSEWRGNQPQHF. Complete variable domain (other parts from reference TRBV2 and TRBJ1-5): EPEVTQTPSHQVTQMGQEVILRCVPISNHLYFYWYRQILGQKVEFLVSFYNNEISEKSEIFDDQFSVERPDGSNFTLKIRSTKLEDSAMYFCASSEWRGNQPQHFGDGTRLSIL.

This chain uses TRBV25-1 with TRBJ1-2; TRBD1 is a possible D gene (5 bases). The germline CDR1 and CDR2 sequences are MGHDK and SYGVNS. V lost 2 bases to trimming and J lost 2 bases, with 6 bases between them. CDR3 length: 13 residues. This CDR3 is CASSEQGNYGYTF. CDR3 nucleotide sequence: TGTGCCAGCAGTGAACAGGGCAACTATGGCTACACCTTC.

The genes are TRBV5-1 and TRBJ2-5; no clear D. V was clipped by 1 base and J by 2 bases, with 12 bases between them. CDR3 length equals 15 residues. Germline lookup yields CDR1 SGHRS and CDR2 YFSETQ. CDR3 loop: CASSLPLGTQETQYF. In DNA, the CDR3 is TGCGCCAGCAGCTTGCCCCTGGGCACACAAGAGACCCAGTACTTC.

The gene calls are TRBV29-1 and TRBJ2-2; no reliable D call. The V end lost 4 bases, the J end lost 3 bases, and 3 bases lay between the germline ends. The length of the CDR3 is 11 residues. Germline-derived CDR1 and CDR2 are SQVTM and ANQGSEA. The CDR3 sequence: CSVADTGELFF. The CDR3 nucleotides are TGCAGCGTTGCGGACACCGGGGAGCTGTTTTTT.

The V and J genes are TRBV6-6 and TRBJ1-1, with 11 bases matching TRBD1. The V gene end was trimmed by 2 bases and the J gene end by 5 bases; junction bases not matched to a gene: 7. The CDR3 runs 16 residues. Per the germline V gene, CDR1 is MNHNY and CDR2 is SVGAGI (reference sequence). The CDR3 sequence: CASSYGGTGGGTEAFF. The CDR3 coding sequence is TGTGCCAGCAGTTACGGAGGGACAGGGGGAGGGACTGAAGCTTTCTTT.